This T cell receptor beta chain came from a study of shared clonotypes between healthy human individuals. Study in general: Aged 18 to 49, the donors were a couple of women and a few men. Study-wide results and caveats: Richness estimates generally favored naive over memory subsets.

On this clone: Its antigen is not identified.

Free of recent acute infections or vaccinations, the donors were healthy HIV-negative adults. From germline, CDR1 is KGHSH and CDR2 LQKENI. The V gene end was trimmed by 1 base and the J gene end by 1 base; junction bases not matched to a gene: 2. This CDR3 is built from 17 residues. Per sorted-subset replicate PCR, input was 150 to 250 ng DNA, representing about 30,000 T cell genomes. The table came from immunoSEQ multiplex PCR; TCRdb's copy has only in-frame clones and leaves some out. The table includes about 2,500,000 clones, 90% to 95% detected once. The sample consisted of naive CD4+ T cells sorted from blood. Specified subset: CD45RA+ positively selected. The source is a young man in good health. V and J are TRBV18 and TRBJ2-3, with TRBD2 identical over 13 bases. Here the CDR3 DNA reads TGTGCCAGCTCACCACAAGGACTAGCGGGAGGCACAGATACGCAGTATTTT. Encoded protein: CASSPQGLAGGTDTQYF.